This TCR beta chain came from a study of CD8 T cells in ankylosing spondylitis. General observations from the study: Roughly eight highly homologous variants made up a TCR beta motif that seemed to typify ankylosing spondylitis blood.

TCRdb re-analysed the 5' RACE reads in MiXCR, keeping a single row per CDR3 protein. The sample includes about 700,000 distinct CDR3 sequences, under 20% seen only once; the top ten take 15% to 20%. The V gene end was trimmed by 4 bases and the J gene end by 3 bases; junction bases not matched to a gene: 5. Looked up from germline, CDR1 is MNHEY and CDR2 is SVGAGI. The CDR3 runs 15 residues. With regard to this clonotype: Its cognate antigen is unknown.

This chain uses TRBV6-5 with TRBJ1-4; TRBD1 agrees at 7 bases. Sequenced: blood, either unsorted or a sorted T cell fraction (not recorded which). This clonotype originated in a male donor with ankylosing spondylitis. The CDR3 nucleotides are TGTGCCAGCAGTTCTGCCGGGACAGCTAATGAAAAACTGTTTTTT. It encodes CASSSAGTANEKLFF.